What follows describes a single T cell receptor beta chain. TCRdb's table, derived via immunoSEQ multiplex PCR, lists solely in-frame clones and lacks some. Found here are roughly 520,000 clones, roughly 90% of them singletons; the top ten hold 1.8%. These data belong to a study of blood T cell repertoires in COVID-19. Cohort allocation depended upon clinical history that participants reported. The J segment lost 1 base and the V segment lost 4 bases, leaving 4 bases of the junction unmatched. The CDR3 extends over 15 amino acids. Germline-derived CDR1 and CDR2 are SGHDN and FVKESK. The V and J genes are TRBV14 and TRBJ1-1; TRBD1 matches 9 bases. The sample comprised PBMCs or T cells enriched from blood (not recorded which). The source is a woman between 40 and 55 years old who had recovered from COVID-19. The CDR3 DNA sequence: TGTGCCAGCAGCCCTTGGACAGGGGAGAACACTGAAGCTTTCTTT. Protein sequence: CASSPWTGENTEAFF.